This T cell receptor (beta chain) emerged from a study of T cell responses to AZD1222 COVID-19 vaccine. Assay: immunoSEQ multiplex PCR; the TCRdb copy retains only in-frame clones and omits some. The data show 120,000 to 150,000 clones, around nine tenths seen once. This CDR3 is built from 15 residues. After removal of 1 base from V and 3 bases from J, the junction contained 2 bases not matched to a gene. CDR1 is SGHTA and CDR2 is FQGNSA in the germline V gene. The sequence came from an adult in good health. The source material was peripheral blood, sampled on day 0 of AZD1222 vaccination. This chain links TRBV7-2 with TRBJ2-7, with TRBD2 matching over 11 bases. CDR3: CASSLGLAGFYEQYF. The CDR3 nucleotides read TGTGCCAGCAGCTTAGGACTAGCGGGGTTCTACGAGCAGTACTTC.